This TCR beta chain was sequenced during a study of cytomegalovirus exposure and HLA in healthy donors. Overall study: Caucasian-associated ancestry cluster membership applied to about four fifths of 398 genotyped donors.

With 60 Vbeta and 13 Jbeta primers, the PCR was carried out. Assay: immunoSEQ multiplex PCR; the TCRdb copy retains only in-frame clones and omits some. The sample consists of under 140,000 clones, approximately 86% of them appearing once. A note on this clone: The antigen is not known.

General observations from the study: TRBV6-2, TRBV6-3 and some other V segments were excluded as indistinguishable. A missense variant in DCLRE1C was later tied to TCR beta V- and J-gene trimming.

From germline, CDR1 is KGHSH and CDR2 LQKENI. V was trimmed by 4 bases and J by 4 bases, leaving 11 bases between them. The CDR3 runs to 14 residues. This clonotype was obtained from a man aged 35 to 55 in good health and CMV-seronegative. The sample consisted of PBMCs. The V gene is TRBV18, the J gene TRBJ1-5, with D maybe TRBD1 (5 bases). DNA for the CDR3: TGTGCCAGCTCACTGGGGGGGGGAAATCAGCCCCAGCATTTT. Translation gives CASSLGGGNQPQHF. The full variable domain, rest sourced from reference TRBV18 and TRBJ1-5, is NAGVMQNPRHLVRRRGQEARLRCSPMKGHSHVYWYRQLPEEGLKFMVYLQKENIIDESGMPKERFSAEFPKEGPSILRIQQVVRGDSAAYFCASSLGGGNQPQHFGDGTRLSIL.